The 7 T cell receptor beta chains below were found in one sample sequenced in a study of CXCR3-negative and CXCR3-positive naive CD8 T cells. In preparing the TRB cDNA libraries, 5' RACE with UMI labels was used. TCRdb re-called the 5' RACE reads and shows each CDR3 protein once, DNA omitted. This table holds around 47,000 distinct CDR3 sequences. The specimen was memory CD8+ T cells from blood. The source is a human donor in good health. Some clones in this sample may be carry-over from other donors' samples.

The chain carries TRBV3-1 and TRBJ2-1; checking the TCRdb D call of TRBD2 is not possible without DNA. Germline V CDR1 and CDR2: LGHDT, YNNKEL (reference sequence). There are 16 residues in the CDR3. CDR3 sequence: CASSSRLREGGYEQFF.

This chain links TRBV20-1 with TRBJ2-2; lacking DNA, the TRBD2 call made by TCRdb goes unchecked. Looked up from germline, CDR1 is DFQATT and CDR2 is SNEGSKA (reference sequence). The CDR3 runs to 16 residues. The CDR3 here is CSAAGTSGRYTGELFF.

The rearrangement joins TRBV4-2 to TRBJ1-6; lacking DNA, the TRBD1 call made by TCRdb goes unchecked. Germline V gives CDR1 LGHNA, CDR2 YNFKEQ. This CDR3 spans 14 amino acids. The CDR3 spells CASSHGTEGSPLHF.

The chain employs TRBV28 and TRBJ1-5; the D call from TCRdb, TRBD1, cannot be confirmed without DNA. Looked up from germline, CDR1 is MDHEN and CDR2 is SYDVKM. This CDR3 contains 17 residues. The CDR3 sequence is CASSLVSPQGGNQPQHF.

The gene calls are TRBV29-1 and TRBJ2-5; TCRdb reports TRBD2, a call that lacks DNA to check it against. Germline CDR1 reads SQVTM; CDR2 reads ANQGSEA. The CDR3 totals 13 residues. CDR3 residues: CSTRTDSKETQYF.

The chain is built from TRBV6-2 or TRBV6-3 and TRBJ2-1. Per the germline V gene, CDR1 is MNHEY and CDR2 is SVGEGT. The CDR3 has 13 residues. The CDR3 protein is CASSYSSQNEQFF.

This clonotype is medium-sized by frequency. The genes are TRBV20-1 and TRBJ2-1; TCRdb indicates TRBD2, and absent DNA this call remains unverified. This CDR3 comprises 15 residues. Germline V lookup: CDR1 DFQATT, CDR2 SNEGSKA (reference sequence). The CDR3 loop reads CSAHSSGGSYNEQFF.